The rows below give T cell receptor beta chains drawn from one sample of a study of prognosis after radiotherapy for stage I lung cancer. TCRdb used MiXCR to reprocess the multiplex PCR reads, holding one entry per CDR3 protein. Of fewer than 25,000 distinct CDR3 sequences detected, 35% to 40% appear once; the ten largest clones hold 60% to 65%. Sample: PBMCs, taken before or after stereotactic body radiation therapy (not recorded which). Source of these receptors: a donor aged 50 or older with non-small cell lung cancer. Both conserved end residues are part of each CDR3. Fields, in order: clone size, J gene, V gene, D gene, CDR3 protein, CDR3 DNA. The D gene is left open where the match is weak. Expanded clones get a size class; other rows say once, few or many, or leave the size out.

size: many; J: TRBJ2-7; V: TRBV5-1; D: .; CDR3: CASCRENSYEQYF; DNA: TGCGCCAGCTGTCGAGAGAACTCCTACGAGCAGTACTTC
size: .; J: TRBJ1-2; V: TRBV12-3/TRBV12-4; D: .; CDR3: CASSLGTGLFYTF; DNA: TGTGCCAGCAGTTTAGGAACAGGGTTGTTCTACACCTTC
size: many; J: TRBJ1-1; V: TRBV18; D: TRBD1; CDR3: CASSPLRQGMNTEAFF; DNA: TGTGCCAGCTCACCACTTCGACAGGGAATGAACACTGAAGCTTTCTTT
size: many; J: TRBJ1-1; V: TRBV27; D: .; CDR3: CASSSWDNTEAFF; DNA: TGTGCCAGCAGTTCCTGGGACAACACTGAAGCTTTCTTT
size: few; J: TRBJ1-1; V: TRBV29-1; D: TRBD1; CDR3: CSVTRTGSNTEAFF; DNA: TGCAGCGTTACTAGGACAGGATCGAACACTGAAGCTTTCTTT
size: many; J: TRBJ2-7; V: TRBV13; D: .; CDR3: CASSSERAPPSYEQYF; DNA: TGTGCCAGCAGCTCCGAGAGGGCTCCGCCCTCCTACGAGCAGTACTTC
size: many; J: TRBJ2-3; V: TRBV20-1; D: .; CDR3: CSAGGESTDTQYF; DNA: TGCAGTGCAGGGGGGGAGAGCACAGATACGCAGTATTTT
size: many; J: TRBJ2-7; V: TRBV7-9; D: TRBD2; CDR3: CASSQSSGRSEQYF; DNA: TGTGCCAGCAGCCAATCTAGCGGGAGATCCGAGCAGTACTTC
size: .; J: TRBJ2-5; V: TRBV5-1; D: .; CDR3: CASRPGGAGIGETQYF; DNA: TGCGCCAGCAGACCTGGGGGGGCAGGGATCGGAGAGACCCAGTACTTC
size: .; J: TRBJ2-7; V: TRBV27; D: .; CDR3: CASSLRYSYEQYF; DNA: TGTGCCAGCAGTTTACGCTACTCCTACGAGCAGTACTTC
size: .; J: TRBJ2-2; V: TRBV19; D: TRBD2; CDR3: CASSPSGTSGRRTGELFF; DNA: TGTGCCAGTAGTCCCTCCGGGACTAGCGGGAGGAGGACCGGGGAGCTGTTTTTT
size: many; J: TRBJ1-1; V: TRBV19; D: TRBD1; CDR3: CASNYRGYTEAFF; DNA: TGTGCCAGTAATTACAGGGGGTACACTGAAGCTTTCTTT
size: many; J: TRBJ2-1; V: TRBV10-2; D: TRBD2; CDR3: CASRTSAGNEQFF; DNA: TGCGCCAGCAGAACTAGCGCGGGCAATGAGCAGTTCTTC
size: .; J: TRBJ2-3; V: TRBV7-8; D: .; CDR3: CASSLVGRGRTDTQYF; DNA: TGTGCCAGCAGCTTAGTGGGCAGAGGCCGCACAGATACGCAGTATTTT
size: .; J: TRBJ2-3; V: TRBV29-1; D: TRBD2; CDR3: CSVGLAGGPTDTQYF; DNA: TGCAGCGTTGGGCTAGCGGGAGGACCCACAGATACGCAGTATTTT
size: .; J: TRBJ2-7; V: TRBV24-1; D: TRBD1; CDR3: CATSDSTGGKYEQYF; DNA: TGTGCCACCAGTGACTCGACAGGGGGCAAGTACGAGCAGTACTTC
size: .; J: TRBJ2-2; V: TRBV9; D: .; CDR3: CASSVPGKNTGELFF; DNA: TGTGCCAGCAGCGTACCAGGGAAGAACACCGGGGAGCTGTTTTTT
size: .; J: TRBJ1-3; V: TRBV2; D: .; CDR3: CASSPCYSVNTIYF; DNA: TGTGCCAGCAGCCCGTGCTACTCTGTAAACACCATATATTTT
size: many; J: TRBJ2-2; V: TRBV19; D: TRBD1; CDR3: CASSIDTHPDRGWTGELFF; DNA: TGTGCCAGTAGTATAGATACTCATCCCGACAGGGGTTGGACCGGGGAGCTGTTTTTT
size: .; J: TRBJ1-2; V: TRBV6-1; D: .; CDR3: CASTQGTGDYVYTF; DNA: TGTGCCAGCACCCAAGGGACGGGAGACTATGTCTACACCTTC
size: .; J: TRBJ2-1; V: TRBV27; D: TRBD2; CDR3: CASSWTSRGNEHFF; DNA: TGTGCCAGCAGCTGGACTAGCAGGGGCAATGAGCATTTCTTC
size: .; J: TRBJ2-1; V: TRBV10-3; D: .; CDR3: CAISDSFREQFF; DNA: TGTGCCATCAGTGATTCCTTCAGGGAGCAGTTCTTC
size: many; J: TRBJ1-1; V: TRBV20-1; D: TRBD1; CDR3: CSARELQGLAFF; DNA: TGCAGTGCTAGAGAACTACAGGGGTTAGCTTTCTTT
size: many; J: TRBJ1-4; V: TRBV30; D: .; CDR3: CAWSVYPTNEKLFF; DNA: TGTGCCTGGAGTGTATACCCAACTAATGAAAAACTGTTTTTT
size: .; J: TRBJ2-1; V: TRBV5-1; D: TRBD2; CDR3: CASSPRTSNEQFF; DNA: TGCGCCAGCAGCCCTCGGACTAGCAATGAGCAGTTCTTC
size: .; J: TRBJ2-7; V: TRBV20-1; D: TRBD1; CDR3: CSALTGAHSYEQYF; DNA: TGCAGTGCTCTGACAGGGGCCCACTCCTACGAGCAGTACTTC
size: many; J: TRBJ1-2; V: TRBV10-3; D: .; CDR3: CAISGGSSGANYGYTF; DNA: TGTGCCATCAGCGGGGGGTCGTCAGGAGCTAACTATGGCTACACCTTC
size: many; J: TRBJ2-7; V: TRBV2; D: .; CDR3: CASSGRGNYEQYF; DNA: TGTGCCAGCAGTGGTAGGGGAAATTACGAGCAGTACTTC
size: .; J: TRBJ2-2; V: TRBV12-5; D: .; CDR3: CASGNPRGRAGELFF; DNA: TGTGCTAGTGGAAACCCCAGGGGTCGTGCCGGGGAGCTGTTTTTT
size: many; J: TRBJ2-5; V: TRBV7-2; D: TRBD1; CDR3: CASSQGAGETQYF; DNA: TGTGCCAGCAGCCAGGGGGCGGGAGAGACCCAGTACTTC
size: many; J: TRBJ2-1; V: TRBV15; D: TRBD1; CDR3: CATSRDSGTDNEQFF; DNA: TGTGCCACCAGCAGAGATTCCGGGACAGACAATGAGCAGTTCTTC
size: once; J: TRBJ1-5; V: TRBV5-4; D: .; CDR3: CASSLWGAVQPQHF; DNA: TGTGCCAGCAGCTTGTGGGGCGCGGTTCAGCCCCAGCATTTT
size: once; J: TRBJ2-3; V: TRBV6-4; D: .; CDR3: CASSPYLPRVRSADTQYF; DNA: TGTGCCAGCAGCCCCTACCTTCCCAGGGTGCGTAGCGCAGATACGCAGTATTTT
size: .; J: TRBJ1-4; V: TRBV5-1; D: TRBD1; CDR3: CASSSTGGYEKLFF; DNA: TGCGCCAGCAGCTCGACAGGGGGCTATGAAAAACTGTTTTTT
size: once; J: TRBJ2-1; V: TRBV2; D: .; CDR3: CASSGQAWEQFF; DNA: TGTGCCAGCAGTGGACAGGCTTGGGAGCAGTTCTTC
size: many; J: TRBJ1-1; V: TRBV20-1; D: .; CDR3: CSASRFSNTEAFF; DNA: TGCAGTGCTAGCAGGTTCTCGAACACTGAAGCTTTCTTT
size: .; J: TRBJ2-5; V: TRBV5-1; D: .; CDR3: CASSPRLACWETQYF; DNA: TGCGCCAGCAGCCCCCGCCTAGCGTGTTGGGAGACCCAGTACTTC
size: many; J: TRBJ2-7; V: TRBV5-1; D: TRBD1; CDR3: CASSPASGQGGDEQYF; DNA: TGCGCCAGCAGCCCCGCGTCCGGACAGGGTGGCGACGAGCAGTACTTC
size: .; J: TRBJ2-1; V: TRBV4-1; D: TRBD2; CDR3: CASSQDLRGRMNEQFF; DNA: TGCGCCAGCAGCCAAGATTTGCGCGGGAGAATGAATGAGCAGTTCTTC
size: .; J: TRBJ2-7; V: TRBV5-1; D: .; CDR3: CASVPYTSYEQYF; DNA: TGCGCCAGCGTGCCATATACCTCCTACGAGCAGTACTTC
size: many; J: TRBJ1-5; V: TRBV20-1; D: TRBD1; CDR3: CSARGGEQGTNQPQHF; DNA: TGCAGTGCTAGAGGTGGGGAACAGGGGACCAATCAGCCCCAGCATTTT